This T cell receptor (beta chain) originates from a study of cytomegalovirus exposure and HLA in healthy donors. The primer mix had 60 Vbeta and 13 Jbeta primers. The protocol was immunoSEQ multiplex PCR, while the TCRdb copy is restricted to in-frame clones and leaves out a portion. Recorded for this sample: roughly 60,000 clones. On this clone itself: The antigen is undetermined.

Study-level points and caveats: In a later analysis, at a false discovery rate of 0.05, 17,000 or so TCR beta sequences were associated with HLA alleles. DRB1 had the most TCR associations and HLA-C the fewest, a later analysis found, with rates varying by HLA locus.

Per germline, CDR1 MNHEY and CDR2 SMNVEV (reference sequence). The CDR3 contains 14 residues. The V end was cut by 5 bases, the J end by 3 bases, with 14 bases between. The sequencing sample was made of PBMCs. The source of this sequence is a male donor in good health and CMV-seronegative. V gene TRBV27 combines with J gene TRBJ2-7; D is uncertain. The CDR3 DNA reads TGTGCCAGCAGTCCCTCACAGTTAGACTACGAGCAGTACTTC. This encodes CASSPSQLDYEQYF.